This T cell receptor (beta chain) was observed in a study of shared clonotypes between healthy human individuals. Study-wide results and caveats: The study drew on few donors, limiting represented genetic and exposure-history diversity. Sharing across four donors was highest in naive CD4 (about 5%) and lowest in memory CD8 (roughly 0.4%). Sampling included only blood; tissue repertoires likely differ.

Remarks on this clone: Its antigen is unidentified.

The trim removed 4 bases at V and 8 bases at J, leaving 6 bases unmatched. The germline CDR1 and CDR2 sequences are SGHNT and YYREEE (reference sequence). The CDR3 covers 13 residues. Naive CD8 cells lacked CD45RO, underwent positive selection for CCR7 and left out terminally differentiated effector memory CD45RA+ cells. Profiled with immunoSEQ multiplex PCR; TCRdb holds only in-frame clones, not every one. This repertoire shows about 2 million clones, roughly 94% found once; its top ten account for about 1.1%. The V call is TRBV5-4, the J call TRBJ2-1, with 7 bases lining up with TRBD2. The source material was naive CD8+ T cells sorted from blood. The TCR was taken from a man aged 18 to 29 in good health. The CDR3: CASSAGTTHEQFF. CDR3 coding DNA: TGTGCCAGCAGCGCAGGGACTACCCATGAGCAGTTCTTC.